A selection of T cell receptor beta chains follows, all from one sample in a study of cytomegalovirus exposure and HLA in healthy donors. Method: immunoSEQ multiplex PCR; TCRdb's copy keeps in-frame clones and lacks some. The data show 130,000 to 150,000 clones, with about 80% seen just once and around 1.3% held by the top ten. Sequenced: PBMCs. Receptors originate from a male donor in good health and CMV-seropositive. Both conserved end residues are part of each CDR3. A D gene is named only where the DNA matches it firmly. Clone size is stated in some rows and not others, as once, few, many or a class when expanded.

CAWSGGTGGSREQYF,TGTGCCTGGAGTGGGGGGACAGGGGGCTCGCGGGAGCAGTACTTC,TRBD1,TRBV30,.,TRBJ2-7
CASRRGTGFAEQYF,TGTGCCAGCAGGCGAGGGACAGGGTTTGCCGAGCAGTACTTC,TRBD1,TRBV28,.,TRBJ2-7
CASRTSGGDTDTQYF,TGTGCCAGCAGGACTAGCGGGGGGGACACAGATACGCAGTATTTT,TRBD2,TRBV27,.,TRBJ2-3
CASSPGHPANYGYTF,TGTGCCAGCAGTCCGGGACACCCAGCTAACTATGGCTACACCTTC,.,TRBV6-5,.,TRBJ1-2
CASSPQSGRDEQFF,TGTGCCAGCTCACCACAGTCCGGGAGGGATGAGCAGTTCTTC,TRBD2,TRBV18,.,TRBJ2-1
CASSYSQGSGYTF,TGTGCCAGCAGCTACTCCCAGGGAAGTGGCTACACCTTC,.,TRBV7-8,.,TRBJ1-2
CASSSSTDSTDTQYF,TGTGCCAGCAGTTCGTCGACAGATAGCACAGATACGCAGTATTTT,.,TRBV11-2,.,TRBJ2-3
CSSSPAGTRVHNEQFF,TGTTCCAGCAGCCCGGCCGGGACTAGGGTCCACAATGAGCAGTTCTTC,TRBD2,TRBV7-9,.,TRBJ2-1
CASSLLDGIETQYF,TGTGCCAGCAGCTTACTGGACGGGATAGAGACCCAGTACTTC,.,TRBV7-9,.,TRBJ2-5
CSVFGGSDGYPF,TGCAGCGTTTTTGGCGGGAGTGATGGCTACCCCTTC,.,TRBV29-1,.,TRBJ1-2
CATSRDPEGAGGYTF,TGTGCCACCAGCAGAGACCCAGAGGGGGCTGGGGGCTACACCTTC,TRBD1,TRBV15,.,TRBJ1-2
CASSFPDHITSGSYNEQFF,TGTGCCAGCAGTTTCCCTGACCATATTACTAGCGGTTCCTACAATGAGCAGTTCTTC,TRBD2,TRBV28,.,TRBJ2-1
CASSQTSGGANTQYF,TGTGCCAGCAGCCAGACGAGCGGGGGGGCAAATACGCAGTATTTT,TRBD2,TRBV7-3,.,TRBJ2-3
CASSYYTGGSSGELFF,TGTGCCAGCAGTTACTATACGGGAGGGTCATCCGGGGAGCTGTTTTTT,TRBD2,TRBV6-5,.,TRBJ2-2
CASSTGTGGLYEQYF,TGTGCCAGCTCTACCGGGACAGGGGGCCTATACGAGCAGTACTTC,TRBD1,TRBV13,once,TRBJ2-7
CASSGGAGLAGGWETQYF,TGTGCCAGCAGCGGGGGTGCGGGACTAGCGGGAGGCTGGGAGACCCAGTACTTC,TRBD2,TRBV13,.,TRBJ2-5
CASSRVSLNTGELFF,TGTGCCAGTAGTCGCGTAAGCTTGAACACCGGGGAGCTGTTTTTT,.,TRBV19,.,TRBJ2-2
CASSIIERVTEAFF,TGTGCCAGTAGCATAATCGAGAGGGTGACTGAAGCTTTCTTT,.,TRBV19,.,TRBJ1-1
CASSQWTVDTEAFF,TGCGCCAGCAGCCAATGGACAGTTGACACTGAAGCTTTCTTT,.,TRBV4-1,.,TRBJ1-1
CASSLGASGGPSTDTQYF,TGCGCCAGCAGCTTGGGGGCTAGCGGGGGGCCTAGCACAGATACGCAGTATTTT,TRBD2,TRBV5-1,.,TRBJ2-3
CSSSFSGTTYEQYF,TGTTCCAGCAGCTTTAGCGGGACCACCTACGAGCAGTACTTC,TRBD2,TRBV7-9,.,TRBJ2-7
CAIKTAPNTEAFF,TGTGCCATCAAGACAGCTCCCAACACTGAAGCTTTCTTT,.,TRBV10-3,.,TRBJ1-1
CASSSSSYNEQFF,TGTGCCAGCAGCTCCAGCTCCTACAATGAGCAGTTCTTC,.,TRBV7-2,few,TRBJ2-1
CASSIQGANYEQYF,TGTGCCAGTAGTATACAGGGGGCTAATTACGAGCAGTACTTC,TRBD1,TRBV19,.,TRBJ2-7
CASASKPGLAGASQETQYF,TGTGCTAGTGCCTCGAAGCCGGGACTAGCGGGGGCCTCCCAAGAGACCCAGTACTTC,TRBD2,TRBV12-5,few,TRBJ2-5
CASSQAQGSSYEQYF,TGCGCCAGCAGCCAAGCACAGGGGAGCTCCTACGAGCAGTACTTC,TRBD1,TRBV4-1,.,TRBJ2-7
CASSYSGLGGEQFF,TGTGCCAGCAGTTACTCGGGGTTAGGGGGCGAGCAGTTCTTC,TRBD1,TRBV6-5,.,TRBJ2-1
CASRHRQGTGEAFF,TGTGCCAGCCGGCACCGACAGGGCACGGGTGAAGCTTTCTTT,TRBD1,TRBV6-6,.,TRBJ1-1
CARSLVPLKRRRQQYF,TGTGCCAGAAGCTTGGTGCCGCTTAAACGAAGGCGGCAGCAGTACTTC,.,TRBV5-3,.,TRBJ2-7
CASSQARVETQYF,TGTGCCAGCAGCCAAGCCAGGGTAGAGACCCAGTACTTC,.,TRBV4-2,.,TRBJ2-5
CASSLGTGAMGAFF,TGTGCCAGCAGTCTTGGGACAGGAGCGATGGGGGCTTTCTTT,TRBD1,TRBV9,once,TRBJ1-1
CASSIGDRDGSPLHF,TGTGCCAGTAGTATTGGGGACAGGGATGGTTCACCCCTCCACTTT,TRBD1,TRBV19,.,TRBJ1-6
CASSLNPGQVLNEQFF,TGTGCCAGCAGTCTCAATCCGGGACAGGTTCTTAATGAGCAGTTCTTC,TRBD1,TRBV27,few,TRBJ2-1
CASSTTLAGVINEQYF,TGTGCCAGCAGCACAACACTAGCGGGAGTTATCAACGAGCAGTACTTC,TRBD2,TRBV27,.,TRBJ2-7
CASIRSGGRNTEAFF,TGTGCCAGTATACGGTCTGGGGGCCGGAACACTGAAGCTTTCTTT,.,TRBV19,.,TRBJ1-1
CASSITGASGANVLTF,TGCGCCAGCAGCATAACTGGGGCCTCTGGGGCCAACGTCCTGACTTTC,.,TRBV5-1,.,TRBJ2-6
CASTPRPERYTEAFF,TGTGCCAGCACCCCTCGGCCGGAGAGGTACACTGAAGCTTTCTTT,.,TRBV7-8,.,TRBJ1-1
CASGLVIGQGKYEQFF,TGTGCTAGTGGTTTGGTAATCGGACAGGGCAAATATGAGCAGTTCTTC,TRBD1,TRBV12-5,.,TRBJ2-1
CASSSPPLAVPYEQYF,TGTGCCAGCAGCTCCCCCCCGCTAGCGGTCCCCTACGAGCAGTACTTC,TRBD2,TRBV7-9,.,TRBJ2-7
CASSYSPAATGELFF,TGTGCCAGCAGTTACAGCCCTGCGGCCACCGGGGAGCTGTTTTTT,.,TRBV6-5,.,TRBJ2-2
CASRIAGGNSYEQYF,TGTGCCAGCAGGATAGCGGGGGGAAACTCCTACGAGCAGTACTTC,TRBD2,TRBV6-1,once,TRBJ2-7
CASSRNRDSGNTIYF,TGTGCCAGCAGCCGAAACCGGGACTCTGGAAACACCATATATTTT,.,TRBV6-5,.,TRBJ1-3
CASSPMGGTSSYEQYF,TGTGCCAGCAGCCCCATGGGGGGGACGAGCTCCTACGAGCAGTACTTC,TRBD2,TRBV5-4,.,TRBJ2-7
CASSEAWVGADVSYEQYF,TGTGCCAGCAGTGAAGCCTGGGTTGGGGCGGACGTCTCCTACGAGCAGTACTTC,.,TRBV2,once,TRBJ2-7
CAISELWQGSDTQYF,TGTGCCATCAGTGAGCTTTGGCAGGGATCAGATACGCAGTATTTT,.,TRBV10-3,few,TRBJ2-3
CASSTRTGSTEAFF,TGTGCCAGCAGCACCCGGACAGGGTCCACTGAAGCTTTCTTT,TRBD1,TRBV7-8,.,TRBJ1-1
CASSVGGDNQPQHF,TGTGCCAGCAGCGTAGGGGGGGACAATCAGCCCCAGCATTTT,.,TRBV9,once,TRBJ1-5
CASSTDRAGNTIYF,TGTGCCAGCAGTACAGACAGGGCTGGAAACACCATATATTTT,TRBD1,TRBV6-5,.,TRBJ1-3
CSVGGLYSTDTQYF,TGCAGCGTTGGGGGCCTTTATAGCACAGATACGCAGTATTTT,.,TRBV29-1,.,TRBJ2-3
CASSLEWRYEQYF,TGTGCCAGCAGCTTAGAATGGAGATACGAGCAGTACTTC,.,TRBV7-2,.,TRBJ2-7
CASSPPARTDTQYF,TGTGCCAGCTCACCACCGGCCCGCACAGATACGCAGTATTTT,.,TRBV18,.,TRBJ2-3
CASSLGGRGADNEQFF,TGTGCCAGCAGCTTAGGGGGGCGGGGGGCCGACAATGAGCAGTTCTTC,TRBD2,TRBV7-8,.,TRBJ2-1
CASSGGGSDQPQHF,TGTGCCAGCAGCGGGGGAGGATCCGATCAGCCCCAGCATTTT,.,TRBV7-6,.,TRBJ1-5
CASSPDRYEQYF,TGTGCCAGCTCACCCGACAGATACGAGCAGTACTTC,.,TRBV18,.,TRBJ2-7
CASSLSTPGTGVLINSPLHF,TGTGCCAGCAGTTTATCCACTCCCGGGACAGGGGTCTTGATTAATTCACCCCTCCACTTT,TRBD1,TRBV27,.,TRBJ1-6
CASSPQGSDSGANVLTF,TGTGCCAGCTCACCGCAGGGGTCCGACTCTGGGGCCAACGTCCTGACTTTC,.,TRBV18,.,TRBJ2-6
CASSGRQGGGAFF,TGTGCCAGCAGCGGCCGACAGGGGGGAGGAGCTTTCTTT,TRBD1,TRBV14,.,TRBJ1-1
CASSPPGGRDEETQYF,TGTGCCAGCAGCCCCCCAGGGGGGCGGGACGAAGAGACCCAGTACTTC,.,TRBV7-9,.,TRBJ2-5
CSVKSAEPGPPGELFF,TGCAGCGTTAAGTCAGCGGAGCCTGGTCCCCCCGGGGAGCTGTTTTTT,.,TRBV29-1,.,TRBJ2-2